The 20 T cell receptor beta chains listed next were all sequenced from one sample in a study of long-term antiretroviral therapy in people with HIV. An immunoSEQ assay, version v3.0, was performed at survey level. TCRdb's table, derived via immunoSEQ multiplex PCR, lists solely in-frame clones and lacks some. Of some 40,000 clones in the sample, under 85% were seen once. Sequenced here: unsorted PBMCs, sampled 1 year after starting antiretroviral therapy. These receptors came from a man aged 18 to 35 with HIV.

This clone has just one count. The V call is TRBV27, the J call TRBJ2-1, with D unclear. V was shortened by 1 base and J by 0 bases, with 7 bases between the two germline ends. The CDR3 has 15 amino acids. Germline CDR1 reads MNHEY; CDR2 reads SMNVEV (reference sequence). CDR3 sequence (DNA): TGTGCCAGCAGTTTATTAGCTGACTCCTACAATGAGCAGTTCTTC. Protein: CASSLLADSYNEQFF.

The table lists this clone with a count of one. This chain links TRBV7-8 with TRBJ1-5, with D unresolved. The V gene's germline CDR1 is SGHVS and CDR2 FQNEAQ. V lost 5 bases to trimming and J lost 5 bases, with 7 bases between them. The CDR3 has 12 residues. The CDR3 DNA reads as TGTGCCAGCAGCCCGGGAGATCAGCCCCAGCATTTT. This gives the protein CASSPGDQPQHF. The complete variable domain, with remaining parts taken from reference TRBV7-8 and TRBJ1-5, reads GAGVSQSPRYKVAKRGQDVALRCDPISGHVSLFWYQQALGQGPEFLTYFQNEAQLDKSGLPSDRFFAERPEGSVSTLKIQRTQQEDSAVYLCASSPGDQPQHFGDGTRLSIL.

This chain links TRBV6-6 with TRBJ1-1, with unresolved D. This CDR3 is built from 12 residues. V was shortened by 0 bases and J by 8 bases, with 7 bases between the two germline ends. The germline V gene has CDR1 MNHNY and CDR2 SVGAGI (reference sequence). The CDR3 loop is CASSYSAAEAFF. The CDR3 DNA sequence: TGTGCCAGCAGTTACTCCGCGGCCGAAGCTTTCTTT.

About this clone itself: A read error may produce the germline difference seen at one junction end. The chain employs TRBV7-3 and TRBJ1-1, with 9 bases aligning to TRBD1. The germline CDR1 and CDR2 sequences are SGHTA and FQGTGA. The CDR3 has 16 residues. CDR3 nucleotide sequence: TGTGCCAGCAGCCTAACCGGGACAGGGCCTCACACTGAAGCTTTCTTT. Protein sequence: CASSLTGTGPHTEAFF.

This clone was found once. This rearrangement joins TRBV5-1 to TRBJ1-6; a weak D match, TRBD1 (5 bases). The V gene's germline CDR1 is SGHRS and CDR2 YFSETQ. The ends were cut back, 0 bases at V and 3 bases at J, with 7 bases in the middle. The CDR3 runs 15 residues. The CDR3 loop is CASSLGGSYNSPLHF. The CDR3 DNA sequence: TGCGCCAGCAGCTTGGGGGGGAGCTATAATTCACCCCTCCACTTT.

The genes are TRBV28 and TRBJ2-1, with D tentatively TRBD1 or TRBD2 (6 bases each). V shed 3 bases and J shed 4 bases, with 16 bases lying between them. CDR1 is MDHEN and CDR2 is SYDVKM in the germline V gene. This CDR3 spans 16 amino acids. CDR3 sequence reads: CASSFAKGGRYNEQFF. CDR3 nucleotide sequence: TGTGCCAGCAGTTTCGCCAAGGGGGGTAGGTACAATGAGCAGTTCTTC.

The chain carries TRBV4-1 and TRBJ2-2; D is unresolved. The CDR3 spans 15 residues. CDR1 is MGHRA and CDR2 is YSYEKL in the germline V gene. With 1 base removed from V and 6 bases from J, the gap between germline ends came to 12 bases. CDR3 coding DNA: TGCGCCAGCAGCCAAGTCTACAGCGAGGCCGGGGAGCTGTTTTTT. Translating gives CASSQVYSEAGELFF.

This chain links TRBV19 with TRBJ1-1, with D possibly being TRBD1 (6 bases). This CDR3 is built from 15 residues. Trimming took 1 base from V and 6 from J, leaving 15 bases between them. Per germline, CDR1 LNHDA and CDR2 SQIVND (reference sequence). The CDR3 loop reads CASSIGGQLAPEAFF. CDR3 DNA sequence: TGTGCCAGTAGTATAGGAGGACAGCTAGCCCCTGAAGCTTTCTTT.

The V and J genes are TRBV5-1 and TRBJ1-2; TRBD1 is a possible D gene (5 bases). Deletions cut 4 bases from V and 8 bases from J, with 15 bases between. Germline CDR1 is SGHRS and CDR2 is YFSETQ. The length of the CDR3 is 13 residues. The CDR3 DNA is TGCGCCAGCAGCCAGGGTAATACGGGGGGCTACACCTTC. Translation gives CASSQGNTGGYTF. Filled out from reference TRBV5-1 and TRBJ1-2, the complete variable domain reads KAGVTQTPRYLIKTRGQQVTLSCSPISGHRSVSWYQQTPGQGLQFLFEYFSETQRNKGNFPGRFSGRQFSNSRSEMNVSTLELGDSALYLCASSQGNTGGYTFGSGTRLTVV.

CDR3 protein: CASSPGTGQNTEAFF. The CDR3 DNA reads TGTGCCAGCAGCCCCGGGACAGGGCAGAACACTGAAGCTTTCTTT. The chain links TRBV6-5 to TRBJ1-1; TRBD1 matches 9 bases. CDR3 length equals 15 residues. Looked up from germline, CDR1 is MNHEY and CDR2 is SVGAGI. V lost 6 bases and J lost 1; bases outside the gene matches: 6.

The chain joins TRBV6-5 to TRBJ1-1; D gene unclear. V was cut by 6 bases and J by 6 bases, with 14 bases left in between. CDR1 and CDR2 from the germline V gene are MNHEY and SVGAGI. This CDR3 contains 13 residues. Here the CDR3 DNA reads TGTGCCAGCAGGTTTGGATCCACCTCTGAAGCTTTCTTT. This sequence encodes CASRFGSTSEAFF.

The chain couples TRBV19 to TRBJ2-7; D is possibly TRBD1 (5 bases). The CDR3 extends over 13 amino acids. CDR1 LNHDA and CDR2 SQIVND come from the germline V gene (reference sequence). The ends were cut back, 5 bases at V and 1 base at J, with 9 bases in the middle. CDR3 coding DNA: TGTGCCAGTAGTGTGACAGTTTCCTACGAGCAGTACTTC. Protein sequence: CASSVTVSYEQYF.

The chain carries TRBV5-4 and TRBJ2-2; D is unresolved. This CDR3 is built from 12 residues. From germline, CDR1 is SGHNT and CDR2 YYREEE (reference sequence). Trimming cost V 2 bases and J 3 bases, with 2 bases left between them. CDR3 sequence reads: CASSFHTGELFF. DNA of the CDR3: TGTGCCAGCAGCTTTCACACCGGGGAGCTGTTTTTT.

This chain uses TRBV7-2 with TRBJ2-7, with a possible D match to TRBD1 (6 bases). The germline V gene encodes CDR1 SGHTA and CDR2 FQGNSA. The length of the CDR3 is 13 residues. V dropped 4 bases and J dropped 3 bases, with 10 bases sitting between them. CDR3 region: CASSSSDSYEQYF. The CDR3 nucleotides are TGTGCCAGCAGCTCTTCGGACAGCTACGAGCAGTACTTC. The full variable domain, with the rest looked up from reference TRBV7-2 and TRBJ2-7, is GAGVSQSPSNKVTEKGKDVELRCDPISGHTALYWYRQSLGQGLEFLIYFQGNSAPDKSGLPSDRFSAERTGGSVSTLTIQRTQQEDSAVYLCASSSSDSYEQYFGPGTRLTVT.

V is TRBV27 and J is TRBJ1-1, with 8 bases fitting TRBD1. Germline CDR1 and CDR2: MNHEY and SMNVEV (reference sequence). CDR3 size: 15 residues. Losses at the gene ends were 3 bases for V and 2 bases for J; bases not matched to a gene: 5. CDR3 nucleotide sequence: TGTGCCAGCAGTTTGGACAGGGCCCCCAACACTGAAGCTTTCTTT. This encodes CASSLDRAPNTEAFF.

The chain uses TRBV28 and TRBJ1-2, with 8 positions matching TRBD1. CDR1 MDHEN and CDR2 SYDVKM come from the germline V gene. The CDR3 totals 15 residues. Losses at the gene ends were 5 bases for V and 6 bases for J; bases not matched to a gene: 11. The CDR3 coding sequence is TGTGCCAGCAGTATCCCCGGGGGACAGGCTAATGGCTACACCTTC. This gives the protein CASSIPGGQANGYTF.

In its sample, this clone was seen once. The V and J genes are TRBV5-6 and TRBJ2-7; the D gene is possibly TRBD2 (6 bases). CDR1 and CDR2 from the germline V gene are SGHDT and YYEEEE. Trimming pared 0 bases from V and 3 bases from J, leaving 10 bases between. The CDR3 contains 14 residues. CDR3 residues: CASSLGGGSYEQYF. CDR3 DNA sequence: TGTGCCAGCAGCTTGGGGGGAGGTAGCTACGAGCAGTACTTC. The variable domain in full, completed from reference TRBV5-6 and TRBJ2-7, reads DAGVTQSPTHLIKTRGQQVTLRCSPKSGHDTVSWYQQALGQGPQFIFQYYEEEERQRGNFPDRFSGHQFPNYSSELNVNALLLGDSALYLCASSLGGGSYEQYFGPGTRLTVT.

V is TRBV7-2 and J is TRBJ2-7; tentatively, D is TRBD1 (6 bases). The CDR3 is 14 amino acids. The V and J ends lost 6 bases and 7 bases respectively, with 19 bases between them. The germline V gene encodes CDR1 SGHTA and CDR2 FQGNSA. The CDR3 spells CASSLEARGWEQYF. DNA for the CDR3: TGTGCCAGCAGTTTGGAGGCCAGGGGATGGGAGCAGTACTTC.

The gene calls are TRBV5-4 and TRBJ2-7, with D tentatively TRBD1 (5 bases). This CDR3 is built from 15 residues. V was clipped by 3 bases and J by 5 bases, with 18 bases between them. CDR1 is SGHNT and CDR2 is YYREEE in the germline V gene (reference sequence). The CDR3 sequence is CASSSLRGGKNEQYF. Written as DNA, the CDR3 is TGTGCCAGCAGCTCCCTAAGGGGCGGTAAGAACGAGCAGTACTTC.

The chain is built from TRBV4-1 and TRBJ2-7, with 9 bases that match TRBD2. The CDR3 totals 18 residues. The ends lost 0 bases at V and 0 bases at J; junction bases unmatched: 9. CDR1 MGHRA and CDR2 YSYEKL come from the germline V gene. The CDR3 loop is CASSQEAGGRLSSYEQYF. The CDR3 bases are TGCGCCAGCAGCCAAGAAGCGGGGGGCCGACTGAGCTCCTACGAGCAGTACTTC.